This T cell receptor (beta chain) was sequenced during a study of blood T cell repertoires in COVID-19. Study background: Italy, Spain and the United States were the sources of the convalescent and acute COVID-19 samples.

Germline trimming cut 0 bases from V and 6 bases from J; bases unmatched to any gene: 4. The CDR3 runs to 14 residues. Germline V gene lookup returns CDR1 SQVTM and CDR2 ANQGSEA. The protocol was immunoSEQ multiplex PCR, while the TCRdb copy is restricted to in-frame clones and leaves out a portion. The table shows 70,000 to 95,000 clones, with around 89% occurring only once. Material: peripheral blood. This chain links TRBV29-1 with TRBJ2-2, with 7 bases aligning to TRBD2. The clonotype was recovered from a man aged 50-59 years with COVID-19, enrolled during active disease. The CDR3 bases are TGCAGCGTTGAAGATTGGGAGGGGTCCGGGGAGCTGTTTTTT. This codes for CSVEDWEGSGELFF.